Sequencing of this TCR beta chain was carried out in a study of T cell responses to AZD1222 COVID-19 vaccine. Broader study findings: The study found Spike-specific TCR breadth and depth rose after two AZD1222 doses. Only after the peak T cell response were repertoires sampled. Among the donors, most were white British and more were female, and clonal diversity was possibly underestimated. Recipients of AZD1222 seropositive at baseline numbered only 6 or 7.

Sequencing was performed with immunoSEQ multiplex PCR; in TCRdb, only in-frame clones are kept and a portion is missing. The specimen's table records 150,000 or so clones. With regard to this clone: Its antigen is not identified.

This TCR came from an adult in good health. The source material was peripheral blood.

The CDR3 DNA reads as TGTGCCAGCAGTTACGTGGAGAACAATGAGCAGTTCTTC. Protein product: CASSYVENNEQFF. The chain has TRBV6-5 and TRBJ2-1; D is uncertain. There are 13 residues in the CDR3. V was pared by 2 bases and J by 5 bases, with 7 bases between. Germline V gene lookup returns CDR1 MNHEY and CDR2 SVGAGI.